The 20 T cell receptor beta chains below were found in one sample sequenced in a study of blood T cell repertoires in COVID-19. This table comes from immunoSEQ multiplex PCR, and its TCRdb copy is limited to in-frame clones, with some not included. The sample contains over 200,000 clones, nearly 90% of which appear only once. Sequencing input: PBMCs or T cells enriched from blood (not recorded which). These receptors were collected from a man between 25 and 39 years old who had recovered from COVID-19.

The chain recombines TRBV6-5 with TRBJ2-1; 13 nucleotides match TRBD2. The V gene end was trimmed by 0 bases and the J gene end by 8 bases; junction bases not matched to a gene: 4. This CDR3 is 16 amino acids long. Germline CDR1 is MNHEY and CDR2 is SVGAGI. In nucleotides, the CDR3 is TGTGCCAGCAGTTACTCCGGACTAGCGGGAGTCCATGAGCAGTTCTTC. Translating it yields CASSYSGLAGVHEQFF.

V usage is TRBV7-9 and J usage is TRBJ1-1; D gene ambiguous. Trimming stripped 1 base from V and 4 bases from J, with 7 bases between. From germline, CDR1 is SEHNR and CDR2 FQNEAQ (reference sequence). The CDR3 is 13 amino acids. The CDR3 region is CASSLDPSTEAFF. The CDR3 DNA is TGTGCCAGCAGCTTAGATCCTAGCACTGAAGCTTTCTTT.

The rearrangement joins TRBV18 to TRBJ2-1, with 14 bases identical to TRBD2. From germline, CDR1 is KGHSH and CDR2 LQKENI. This CDR3 comprises 16 residues. Unmatched junction bases numbered 8, after V lost 3 bases and J lost 10 bases. The CDR3 bases are TGTGCCAGCTCACCCGGGACTAGCGGGAGATTGGGGGAGCAGTTCTTC. Amino acids: CASSPGTSGRLGEQFF.

The rearrangement joins TRBV4-2 to TRBJ1-1; D possibly corresponds to TRBD1 (6 bases). Trimming took 2 bases from V and 0 from J, leaving 10 bases between them. Germline V lookup: CDR1 LGHNA, CDR2 YNFKEQ. CDR3 length: 15 amino acids. In DNA form, the CDR3 reads TGTGCCAGCAGCCAAACGGGACACTTGAACACTGAAGCTTTCTTT. It specifies CASSQTGHLNTEAFF.

The sample holds one count of this clone. This chain links TRBV19 with TRBJ1-5; D call uncertain. The germline V and J ends were trimmed by 7 bases and 3 bases, with 10 bases remaining between them. The CDR3 runs to 13 residues. Germline V CDR1 and CDR2: LNHDA, SQIVND (reference sequence). In DNA, the CDR3 is TGTGCCAGTAATGGGCACATCAATCAGCCCCAGCATTTT. It specifies CASNGHINQPQHF.

The rearrangement uses TRBV27 and TRBJ2-2; TRBD2 aligns across 8 bases. The CDR3 is made up of 16 amino acids. The J segment lost 0 bases and the V segment lost 5 bases, leaving 5 bases of the junction unmatched. Germline CDR1 reads MNHEY; CDR2 reads SMNVEV (reference sequence). CDR3 coding DNA: TGTGCCAGCAGTAGAAGCGGGAGTTCGAACACCGGGGAGCTGTTTTTT. Its translation is CASSRSGSSNTGELFF.

There are a few counts of this clone. The CDR3 DNA is TGTGCCAGCAGCCGCGGGGGGCTATCTAATGAAAAACTGTTTTTT. It specifies CASSRGGLSNEKLFF. This chain uses TRBV7-2 with TRBJ1-4; maybe TRBD1 (6 bases). The CDR3 has 15 residues. Germline V CDR1 and CDR2: SGHTA, FQGNSA. Trimming stripped 5 bases from V and 3 bases from J, with 13 bases between. The whole variable domain, remainder taken from reference TRBV7-2 and TRBJ1-4, is GAGVSQSPSNKVTEKGKDVELRCDPISGHTALYWYRQSLGQGLEFLIYFQGNSAPDKSGLPSDRFSAERTGGSVSTLTIQRTQQEDSAVYLCASSRGGLSNEKLFFGSGTQLSVL.

The gene calls are TRBV10-3 and TRBJ2-3, with D perhaps TRBD2 (6 bases). The CDR3 covers 16 residues. Germline CDR1 and CDR2: ENHRY and SYGVKD. Trimming cost V 10 bases and J 0 bases, with 20 bases left between them. This chain's CDR3 is CATRGLLHSSTDTQYF. CDR3 nucleotides: TGTGCCACCCGGGGACTGCTTCATTCTAGCACAGATACGCAGTATTTT.

This chain joins TRBV5-5 and TRBJ2-7, with 11 bases identical to TRBD2. The CDR3 contains 16 residues. Trimming cost V 6 bases and J 7 bases; bases outside gene matches: 15. Looked up from germline, CDR1 is SGHKS and CDR2 is YYEKEE (reference sequence). The CDR3 nucleotides read TGTGCCAGCATGAGGACTAGCGGGCTCACCTACGTGGAGCAGTACTTC. Residues: CASMRTSGLTYVEQYF.

The chain employs TRBV18 and TRBJ1-2; TRBD1 aligns across 8 bases. The V segment lost 3 bases and the J segment 5 bases; nucleotides outside the gene matches: 5. This CDR3 contains 14 residues. The germline V gene encodes CDR1 KGHSH and CDR2 LQKENI. The DNA for the CDR3 is TGTGCCAGCTCACCCGGACAGGGCGAATATGGCTACACCTTC. It specifies CASSPGQGEYGYTF.

The chain carries TRBV5-1 and TRBJ1-2, with 7 nucleotides matching TRBD1. V trimming: 2 bases; J trimming: 10 bases; junction bases outside the gene matches: 14. Looked up from germline, CDR1 is SGHRS and CDR2 is YFSETQ. The CDR3 has 15 residues. The CDR3 region has the DNA TGCGCCAGCAGCTTTAGTAAGGGGGCGTCGCAAGACTACACCTTC. Translation gives CASSFSKGASQDYTF.

The J gene is TRBJ1-3, the V gene TRBV5-1; D perhaps matches TRBD1 (6 bases). The CDR3 extends over 15 amino acids. Germline CDR1 reads SGHRS; CDR2 reads YFSETQ. V was shortened by 1 base and J by 3 bases, with 11 bases between the two germline ends. CDR3 bases: TGCGCCAGCAGCTTGCTTCCGGACAGTGGAAACACCATATATTTT. Its translation is CASSLLPDSGNTIYF.

The chain joins TRBV7-9 to TRBJ1-3; the D gene is possibly TRBD1 (5 bases). V lost 1 base and J lost 0, with 7 bases in between. This CDR3 region has 15 residues. Per the germline V gene, CDR1 is SEHNR and CDR2 is FQNEAQ (reference sequence). This chain's CDR3 is CASSLGGGSGNTIYF. The CDR3, as DNA: TGTGCCAGCAGCTTAGGCGGGGGCTCTGGAAACACCATATATTTT.

In the case of this clone: Other DNA sequences in this sample translate to the same CDR3. This chain connects TRBV4-2 to TRBJ1-1; D not certain. The germline V and J ends were trimmed by 0 bases and 1 base, with 6 bases remaining between them. This CDR3 is built from 14 residues. The germline V gene has CDR1 LGHNA and CDR2 YNFKEQ. For the CDR3, the DNA is TGTGCCAGCAGCCAAGACTGGGCGAACACTGAAGCTTTCTTT. It yields the protein CASSQDWANTEAFF.

This clone came up once. At one of its ends the junction is not consistent with the germline gene, which may arise from a read error. The rearrangement links TRBV2 to TRBJ2-3, with 7 positions matching TRBD1. Germline CDR1 SNHLY, CDR2 FYNNEI. There are 12 residues in the CDR3. CDR3 sequence: CASRLQGTEGDF. CDR3 DNA: TGTGCCAGCAGGCTACAGGGGACCGAGGGAGATTTT.

J is TRBJ1-5 and V is TRBV28; D not certain. CDR1 is MDHEN, CDR2 SYDVKM, per germline. CDR3 length: 16 residues. V lost 2 bases and J 2 bases, leaving 13 bases between the germline ends. The CDR3 sequence is CASSLGAGPGNQPQHF. As DNA, the CDR3 is TGTGCCAGCAGTTTAGGAGCGGGCCCTGGCAATCAGCCCCAGCATTTT.

The CDR3 sequence is CASSGREQGIVEAFF. CDR3 in DNA: TGCGCCAGCAGCGGGAGGGAACAGGGCATCGTCGAAGCTTTCTTT. V is TRBV5-1 and J is TRBJ1-1; D is perhaps TRBD1 (6 bases). V was clipped by 4 bases and J by 8 bases, with 21 bases between them. The CDR3 spans 15 residues. CDR1 is SGHRS and CDR2 is YFSETQ in the germline V gene.

This chain connects TRBV30 to TRBJ1-3; D unclear. CDR3 length: 14 amino acids. V was clipped by 4 bases and J by 0 bases, with 10 bases between them. Germline V gives CDR1 GTSNPN, CDR2 SVGIG (reference sequence). CDR3 loop: CAWTEGLSGNTIYF. The CDR3 nucleotides read TGTGCCTGGACCGAGGGCCTCTCTGGAAACACCATATATTTT. Full variable domain (rest looked up from reference TRBV30 and TRBJ1-3): SQTIHQWPATLVQPVGSPLSLECTVEGTSNPNLYWYRQAAGRGLQLLFYSVGIGQISSEVPQNLSASRPQDRQFILSSKKLLLSDSGFYLCAWTEGLSGNTIYFGEGSWLTVV.

The chain is built from TRBV19 and TRBJ2-4; 7 positions agree with TRBD2. The V gene's germline CDR1 is LNHDA and CDR2 SQIVND (reference sequence). The CDR3 spans 13 residues. The CDR3 reads CAATESGGNIQYF. The CDR3 DNA sequence: TGTGCAGCTACCGAGTCGGGGGGAAACATTCAGTACTTC.

V and J are TRBV7-2 and TRBJ2-7; D unresolved. The CDR3 is 14 residues long. The ends were cut back, 1 base at V and 3 bases at J, with 10 bases in the middle. The germline gives CDR1 SGHTA, CDR2 FQGNSA. The CDR3 here is CASSLGVGDYEQYF. Here the CDR3 DNA reads TGTGCCAGCAGCTTAGGAGTCGGAGACTACGAGCAGTACTTC.